This T cell receptor (beta chain) derives from a study of T cells after yellow fever vaccination. CDR1 SGHVS and CDR2 FQNEAQ come from the germline V gene. The CDR3 has 15 residues. J lost 3 bases, V lost 5 bases, and 9 bases had no gene match. The sample holds a few counts of this clonotype. Its antigen is not known. Study-wide findings and caveats: A weaker secondary response peaked on day 5, the primary on day 15. Reappearance after the booster was observed for most primary-vaccination clones (roughly 96% CD4, approximately 90% CD8).

Template-switching 5'RACE yielded the TCR cDNA; a universal primer site and UMIs were added in the process. Each CDR3 protein is one row after TCRdb ran MiXCR on the 5' RACE reads. Of about 400,000 distinct CDR3 sequences detected, about 9.9% appear once; the ten largest clones hold less than 20%. The receptor comes from a man aged 18 to 29 who received the YFV17D yellow fever vaccine. Sequences were derived from PBMCs, sampled on the day of the first yellow fever vaccination. This chain connects TRBV7-8 to TRBJ2-7; 8 nucleotides agree with TRBD2. Written as DNA, the CDR3 is TGTGCCAGCAGCCGCCCGAGAAGCGGGGGCTACGAGCAGTACTTC. Translating it yields CASSRPRSGGYEQYF. Complete variable domain (other parts from reference TRBV7-8 and TRBJ2-7): GAGVSQSPRYKVAKRGQDVALRCDPISGHVSLFWYQQALGQGPEFLTYFQNEAQLDKSGLPSDRFFAERPEGSVSTLKIQRTQQEDSAVYLCASSRPRSGGYEQYFGPGTRLTVT.